Listed below are T cell receptor beta chains from one sample, sequenced in a study of OX40 agonist ivuxolimab in advanced cancers. Generated by immunoSEQ multiplex PCR, the TCRdb table keeps only in-frame clones and is missing some. The sample yields 35,000 to 40,000 clones, 82% seen once. The sample was CD4+ or CD8+ T cells sorted from blood, taken in a trial of the OX40 agonist ivuxolimab. Receptors were obtained from an adult with an advanced solid tumor such as melanoma, head and neck, liver or kidney cancer. CDR3s include the opening cysteine and the closing phenylalanine or tryptophan. D genes are given only for firm matches. For some rows the clone size is stated as once, few or many, or as a class when expanded; others skip it.

d_call j_call v_call clone_size cdr3_aa cdr3_nt
. TRBJ1-1 TRBV19 . CASQGRGTTSNTEAFF TGTGCCAGTCAGGGGCGGGGGACAACTTCAAACACTGAAGCTTTCTTT
TRBD1 TRBJ2-7 TRBV10-2 . CATLTGDREQYF TGCGCCACCTTGACAGGGGACCGCGAGCAGTACTTC
TRBD2 TRBJ2-7 TRBV10-3 few CASLTSRGEQYF TGTGCCTCACTGACTAGCCGGGGCGAGCAGTACTTC
. TRBJ1-4 TRBV29-1 . CSVGAAGVGEKLFF TGCAGCGTTGGTGCGGCAGGGGTGGGAGAAAAACTGTTTTTT
TRBD1 TRBJ1-5 TRBV19 . CASSISGDRGQGRHF TGTGCCAGTAGTATATCGGGGGACAGGGGGCAAGGGCGGCATTTT
TRBD2 TRBJ2-3 TRBV27 . CASSSFGGGTDTQYF TGTGCCAGCAGTTCCTTTGGGGGGGGCACAGATACGCAGTATTTT
. TRBJ1-1 TRBV9 . CASSDTASTPHTEAFF TGTGCCAGCAGCGACACAGCCTCTACTCCCCACACTGAAGCTTTCTTT
. TRBJ2-7 TRBV4-3 . CASSQGPRGTHEQYF TGCGCCAGCAGCCAGGGGCCCAGGGGTACCCACGAGCAGTACTTC
. TRBJ2-3 TRBV5-1 . CASSLFPETTKGTDTQYF TGCGCCAGCAGCTTATTCCCCGAGACTACCAAGGGGACAGATACGCAGTATTTT
TRBD2 TRBJ2-1 TRBV11-2 . CASSLGGRANEQFF TGTGCCAGCAGCTTAGGCGGGAGGGCCAATGAGCAGTTCTTC
. TRBJ1-1 TRBV11-2 few CASSFGPLWAFF TGTGCCAGCAGCTTTGGACCCCTTTGGGCTTTCTTT
TRBD2 TRBJ2-7 TRBV2 . CASRERIAGDREQYF TGTGCCAGCAGGGAGAGGATAGCGGGAGATCGGGAGCAGTACTTC
. TRBJ1-3 TRBV10-3 once CAISEGGLSGNTIYF TGTGCCATCAGTGAGGGGGGTCTCTCTGGAAACACCATATATTTT
TRBD1 TRBJ1-2 TRBV6-1 few CASSEDLDRDYGYTF TGTGCCAGCAGTGAAGATCTTGACAGGGACTATGGCTACACCTTC
. TRBJ2-2 TRBV6-5 once CASSYAGTGELFF TGTGCCAGCAGTTACGCGGGGACCGGGGAGCTGTTTTTT
TRBD1 TRBJ1-1 TRBV19 . CASSTPGQVGRNTEAFF TGTGCCAGTAGTACTCCGGGACAGGTTGGGCGAAACACTGAAGCTTTCTTT
. TRBJ2-1 TRBV27 few CASKKGTSYNEQFF TGTGCCAGCAAAAAAGGGACCTCCTACAATGAGCAGTTCTTC
. TRBJ2-5 TRBV30 . CAWTSDGDGTQYF TGTGCCTGGACTAGCGATGGTGACGGGACCCAGTACTTC
TRBD2 TRBJ2-5 TRBV5-6 . CASSHTSGRAVLGETQYF TGTGCCAGCAGCCATACTAGCGGGAGGGCCGTATTGGGAGAGACCCAGTACTTC
. TRBJ2-5 TRBV6-6 few CASMRDGVGETQYF TGTGCCAGCATGAGGGACGGGGTTGGAGAGACCCAGTACTTC
. TRBJ2-7 TRBV4-1 . CASSQEEADYYEQYF TGCGCCAGCAGCCAAGAGGAAGCGGATTACTACGAGCAGTACTTC
TRBD1 TRBJ1-5 TRBV7-8 once CASSLVGQGRNQPQHF TGTGCCAGCAGCCTCGTAGGACAGGGAAGAAATCAGCCCCAGCATTTT
TRBD2 TRBJ2-5 TRBV7-8 . CASRLTSGRAETQYF TGTGCCAGCCGTCTAACTAGCGGGAGGGCCGAGACCCAGTACTTC
. TRBJ2-5 TRBV27 . CASSLSRYRETQYF TGTGCCAGCAGTTTAAGTAGGTACCGGGAGACCCAGTACTTC
. TRBJ2-1 TRBV28 . CASSSWTARAGNEQFF TGTGCCAGCAGTTCTTGGACAGCTAGGGCAGGTAATGAGCAGTTCTTC
. TRBJ2-7 TRBV10-2 . CASRRAETYEQYF TGCGCCAGCAGACGAGCGGAGACCTACGAGCAGTACTTC
TRBD1 TRBJ2-7 TRBV6-5 . CASSLRDRGRGEQYF TGTGCCAGCAGTTTACGGGACAGGGGGCGCGGCGAGCAGTACTTC
. TRBJ2-7 TRBV7-9 once CASSLGDGYEQYF TGTGCCAGCAGCTTAGGAGACGGGTACGAGCAGTACTTC
TRBD1 TRBJ1-1 TRBV4-1 . CASSERQGGDTEAFF TGCGCCAGCAGTGAAAGACAGGGCGGGGACACTGAAGCTTTCTTT
. TRBJ2-7 TRBV2 . CASSDRTRTYEQYF TGTGCCAGCAGTGACAGGACACGGACCTACGAGCAGTACTTC
. TRBJ1-2 TRBV18 . CASSPRVNGYTF TGTGCCAGCTCACCCAGGGTGAATGGCTACACCTTC
. TRBJ2-2 TRBV19 . CASSIVGARGTGELFF TGTGCCAGTAGTATAGTAGGCGCTCGCGGCACCGGGGAGCTGTTTTTT
. TRBJ2-1 TRBV7-2 . CASSLAARGRSSYNEQFF TGTGCCAGCAGCTTAGCGGCACGGGGCAGGAGCTCCTACAATGAGCAGTTCTTC
. TRBJ2-7 TRBV5-5 . CASSPGLDSFYEQYF TGTGCCAGCAGCCCGGGACTCGACTCATTCTACGAGCAGTACTTC
. TRBJ1-5 TRBV30 . CAWGANSNQPQHF TGTGCCTGGGGGGCAAATAGCAATCAGCCCCAGCATTTT
TRBD2 TRBJ2-3 TRBV30 . CAWSVGWLAADTDTQYF TGTGCCTGGAGTGTGGGCTGGCTAGCGGCTGACACAGATACGCAGTATTTT
TRBD1 TRBJ1-4 TRBV10-3 . CAISPGQSNEKLFF TGTGCCATCAGTCCGGGACAGTCAAATGAAAAACTGTTTTTT